Sequencing of this T cell receptor (beta chain) was carried out in a study of control samples from healthy donors and cancer patients. The CDR3 contains 15 residues. Trimming at V came to 5 bases and at J to 3 bases, leaving 5 bases not matched to a gene. CDR1 and CDR2 from the germline V gene are KGHDR and SFDVKD. TCRdb's table, derived via immunoSEQ multiplex PCR, lists solely in-frame clones and lacks some. The profile covers about 140,000 clones, with approximately 94% appearing a single time and around 14% taken by the ten largest. The sequenced sample consisted of blood. This clonotype was obtained from a middle-aged man in good health. This sequence joins TRBV24-1 and TRBJ2-3; 9 nucleotides agree with TRBD1. The CDR3 sequence: CATSGKTGGTDTQYF. The DNA for the CDR3 is TGTGCCACCAGTGGGAAGACAGGGGGGACAGATACGCAGTATTTT.